This T cell receptor (beta chain) came from a study of vaccination and CD4 T cells after COVID-19. For the study at large: In the convalescent cohort, there were six males and four females, two of them Hispanic. Stimulation of the cells used overlapping spike peptide pools from SARS-CoV-2 and from the common cold coronaviruses HCoV-NL63, HCoV-OC43 and HCoV-229E. Notes on the study in general: Spike mono-reactive status applied to 304 of 307 vaccine-specific clones in convalescent patients.

The Oncomine TCR Beta short-read assay generated sequence data from the DNA of cultured CD4+ T cells. TCRdb re-derived calls from the PCR reads in MiXCR, one entry per CDR3 protein. Here the sample spans 25,000 or so distinct CDR3 sequences, approximately 67% being singletons. The treatment was: approximately 9-day PBMC culture with coronavirus spike peptide pools or control peptides (ViraFEST assay). Wells that each held 1.5 million to 2 million PBMCs were cultured with 8 to 10 IU/ml IL-2 and about 10 ug/ml peptide pools. With regard to this clonotype: Its target is unknown.

The CDR3 runs to 14 residues. Per the germline V gene, CDR1 is DFQATT and CDR2 is SNEGSKA (reference sequence). Trimming cost V 0 bases and J 5 bases, with 13 bases left between them. The receptor's source is a human donor who received a COVID-19 vaccine. The sample consisted of CD4+ T cells from blood, cultured in vitro, taken after SARS-CoV-2 vaccination. The rearrangement links TRBV20-1 to TRBJ2-5, with D tentatively TRBD1 or TRBD2 (5 bases each). CDR3 nucleotide sequence: TGCAGTGCTAGAGATGGTCGGGACGGGGAGACCCAGTACTTC. Translating it yields CSARDGRDGETQYF.